Sequencing of this TCR beta chain was carried out in a study of T cell responses to AZD1222 COVID-19 vaccine (dated by TCRdb to the early 2020s). Background on the whole study: AZD1222 recipients given second doses at about 4 weeks or at about 12 weeks were pooled, since spike-specific TCR depth and breadth were not found to differ between the two schedules. A total of about 230 trial participants underwent TCR sequencing, of whom some 210 received two doses of AZD1222 and 26 received two doses of the MenACWY control vaccine. Trial participants were enrolled into age subgroups of 18-55, 56-69 and 70-plus years, which contained 148, 28 and 57 TCR-sequenced participants, respectively. Beyond this particular receptor, the publication reports: Participants were mostly white British and included more females than males, and it was suggested by the authors that clonal diversity may have been underestimated. The 56-69-year group was small, and its depth increase did not reach significance, likely because of low power. Only five or six AZD1222 recipients were SARS-CoV-2 seropositive at baseline, limiting conclusions about previously exposed vaccinees. Nearly half of unique spike-specific TCRs reportedly recognized epitopes outside regions mutated in the B.1.351 and B.1.1.7 variants. Vaccine-associated CD4 TCRs spanned the whole spike protein, with dominant responses in regions 160-218 and 743-854. A significant rise in spike-specific TCR breadth and depth was observed after two AZD1222 doses relative to day 0 and relative to MenACWY recipients. No day 14 peak-response samples were available, so repertoires were characterized only after the peak T cell response.

The label giving this sample's time point can be read as: baseline before first vaccination. Vaccinee samples came from UK trials COV001 and COV002, including a single-blind randomized controlled phase 2/3 trial of AZD1222 (ChAdOx1 nCoV-19) in healthy adults. For TCRbeta chain sequencing, PBMC samples were collected from trial participants at day 0 and at day 28 after the second dose. The CDR3 regions of human TCRbeta chains were analyzed by immunosequencing. As for the original processing: TCRs in the repertoires were compared against a reference library of SARS-CoV-2-specific TCRs that had been generated with the MIRA antigen-specificity platform. Breadth was defined as the fraction of unique TCRs that were SARS-CoV-2-associated, and depth was defined as the fraction of total T cells that were SARS-CoV-2-associated. Using the MIRA data, each spike-specific TCR was mapped to the spike region that the TCR reacts to and placed in a CD4 or CD8 class. Log10-transformed breadth and depth values were compared by one-way ANOVA with Sidak's multiple comparisons tests. Here the immuneACCESS table is served through TCRdb, limited to in-frame sequences with V and J called. Missing clones are a known gap in these copies; in checked studies unresolved V genes cover under half, and the rest lacks a known reason. V, J and clone size are those of that table, while D and trimming were read from the DNA. For this sample the table gives roughly 130,000 clones, of which roughly nine tenths were detected only once. The top ten constitute approximately 1.4% of the sample.

Deletion took 7 bases off V and 3 bases off J, with a span of 16 bases between the germline ends. Looking up the germline V gene yields CDR1 MNHEY and CDR2 SVGAGI. From cysteine to phenylalanine, the CDR3 is 15 amino acids long. The only DNA kept is the CDR3, 45 bases in frame from the first base. As to this clone: Its antigen specificity is not known. Base qualities are missing; no much larger clone stands one base away.

The sequence came from an adult in good health. The source material was peripheral blood, sampled on day 0 of AZD1222 vaccination. The rearranged segments are TRBV6-5 and TRBJ1-3; the D gene cannot be resolved reliably. The DNA is as follows: TGTGCCAGCATTTCGGCGCCGGCTATTGGAAACACCATATATTTT. It translates to CASISAPAIGNTIYF.